These T cell receptor beta chains were read from a single sample in a study of T cells in Graves' hyperthyroidism and ophthalmopathy. TCRdb redid the calling of the multiplex PCR reads with MiXCR, one entry per CDR3 protein. The profile covers 300,000 to 350,000 distinct CDR3 sequences, with approximately 14% appearing a single time and roughly 24% taken by the ten largest. The sample comprised blood. The receptors derive from a woman in her twenties or thirties with Graves' hyperthyroidism. The CDR3 runs from the conserved cysteine through the conserved F or W. D genes are given only for firm matches. Clone size is given for some rows only: seen once, a few or many times, or a class if the clone is expanded.

v_gene: TRBV6-1; d_gene: TRBD2; abundance: many; j_gene: TRBJ2-5; CDR3aa: CASSARGGGGKTQYF; CDR3nt: TGTGCCAGCAGTGCACGCGGGGGGGGCGGAAAGACCCAGTACTTC
v_gene: TRBV28; d_gene: -; abundance: many; j_gene: TRBJ1-4; CDR3aa: CASRRQIGRELFF; CDR3nt: TGTGCCAGTCGCCGTCAGATCGGCAGAGAACTGTTTTTT
v_gene: TRBV27; d_gene: -; abundance: few; j_gene: TRBJ1-5; CDR3aa: CASSLGARNQPQHF; CDR3nt: TGTGCCAGCAGTTTGGGTGCGCGCAATCAGCCCCAGCATTTT
v_gene: TRBV4-1; d_gene: -; abundance: few; j_gene: TRBJ2-2; CDR3aa: CASSQEKTGELFF; CDR3nt: TGCGCCAGCAGCCAAGAGAAAACCGGGGAGCTGTTTTTT
v_gene: TRBV20-1; d_gene: -; abundance: -; j_gene: TRBJ1-5; CDR3aa: CSAIPANSNQPQHF; CDR3nt: TGCAGTGCTATACCCGCTAATAGCAATCAGCCCCAGCATTTT
v_gene: TRBV30; d_gene: TRBD1; abundance: few; j_gene: TRBJ1-6; CDR3aa: CAWSVGQGSSPLHF; CDR3nt: TGTGCCTGGAGTGTAGGACAGGGGTCCTCACCCCTCCACTTT
v_gene: TRBV28; d_gene: -; abundance: many; j_gene: TRBJ1-1; CDR3aa: CASSAPRGLNTEAFF; CDR3nt: TGTGCCAGCAGTGCCCCCCGGGGGCTGAACACTGAAGCTTTCTTT
v_gene: TRBV28; d_gene: -; abundance: many; j_gene: TRBJ1-2; CDR3aa: CASSPWPGGGYTF; CDR3nt: TGTGCCAGCAGCCCTTGGCCAGGCGGAGGCTACACCTTC
v_gene: TRBV29-1; d_gene: -; abundance: many; j_gene: TRBJ1-2; CDR3aa: CSGQAQGSTAGYTF; CDR3nt: TGCAGCGGCCAAGCCCAGGGCTCCACGGCTGGCTACACCTTC
v_gene: TRBV6-1; d_gene: -; abundance: many; j_gene: TRBJ2-5; CDR3aa: CASSVTNLETQYF; CDR3nt: TGTGCCAGCAGTGTAACAAATCTGGAGACCCAGTACTTC
v_gene: TRBV28; d_gene: -; abundance: many; j_gene: TRBJ2-1; CDR3aa: CASRKGGNEQFF; CDR3nt: TGTGCCAGCAGGAAGGGCGGCAATGAGCAGTTCTTC
v_gene: TRBV6-1; d_gene: TRBD2; abundance: few; j_gene: TRBJ2-3; CDR3aa: CASLKAGDADTQYF; CDR3nt: TGTGCCAGCCTTAAGGCGGGAGACGCAGATACGCAGTATTTT
v_gene: TRBV11-2; d_gene: -; abundance: many; j_gene: TRBJ2-2; CDR3aa: CASSSLTGRAGELFF; CDR3nt: TGTGCCAGCAGCTCCTTGACAGGGAGGGCCGGGGAGCTGTTTTTT
v_gene: TRBV20-1; d_gene: -; abundance: many; j_gene: TRBJ2-1; CDR3aa: CSALDTGYNEQFF; CDR3nt: TGCAGTGCTCTGGACACAGGGTACAATGAGCAGTTCTTC
v_gene: TRBV2; d_gene: -; abundance: many; j_gene: TRBJ2-2; CDR3aa: CASSNTGELFF; CDR3nt: TGTGCCAGCAGTAACACCGGGGAGCTGTTTTTT
v_gene: TRBV2; d_gene: -; abundance: many; j_gene: TRBJ1-1; CDR3aa: CASSVYEAFF; CDR3nt: TGTGCCAGCAGTGTTTACGAAGCTTTCTTT
v_gene: TRBV7-3; d_gene: TRBD1; abundance: -; j_gene: TRBJ2-1; CDR3aa: CASSFDRGVYNEQFF; CDR3nt: TGTGCCAGCAGCTTTGACAGGGGTGTCTACAATGAGCAGTTCTTC
v_gene: TRBV10-1; d_gene: -; abundance: few; j_gene: TRBJ2-7; CDR3aa: CASRRELAGEQYF; CDR3nt: TGCGCCAGCAGAAGAGAGCTAGCCGGCGAGCAGTACTTC
v_gene: TRBV28; d_gene: TRBD1; abundance: many; j_gene: TRBJ1-2; CDR3aa: CASSLQGDGYTF; CDR3nt: TGTGCCAGCAGTCTTCAGGGGGATGGCTACACCTTC
v_gene: TRBV6-1; d_gene: -; abundance: many; j_gene: TRBJ2-1; CDR3aa: CASSPPTRAYNEQFF; CDR3nt: TGTGCCAGCAGCCCCCCGACTAGGGCTTACAATGAGCAGTTCTTC
v_gene: TRBV30; d_gene: -; abundance: many; j_gene: TRBJ2-7; CDR3aa: CAWSVEGYEQYF; CDR3nt: TGTGCCTGGAGTGTGGAAGGGTACGAGCAGTACTTC
v_gene: TRBV27; d_gene: -; abundance: few; j_gene: TRBJ2-1; CDR3aa: CAISEGGGFNEQFF; CDR3nt: TGTGCCATTTCAGAGGGGGGAGGTTTCAATGAGCAGTTCTTC
v_gene: TRBV5-1; d_gene: TRBD1; abundance: few; j_gene: TRBJ1-2; CDR3aa: CASSPGQGGGYTF; CDR3nt: TGCGCCAGCTCACCGGGACAGGGAGGCGGCTACACCTTC
v_gene: TRBV7-2; d_gene: TRBD1; abundance: -; j_gene: TRBJ1-4; CDR3aa: CASSPTGDGEKLFF; CDR3nt: TGTGCCAGCAGCCCGACAGGGGATGGTGAAAAACTGTTTTTT